This T cell receptor (beta chain) was identified in a study of T cell repertoires in cytomegalovirus infection. At the level of the study: Public TCR beta signatures indicated both CMV infection and matching HLA type. Study results and limitations: People with CMV and the relevant HLA were identified by cumulative public TCR beta family frequency.

This clonotype was seen once. Its specificity is unknown. TCRdb fed the reads into MiXCR, producing one record per CDR3 protein. The sample yields around 900,000 distinct CDR3 sequences, about a third seen once. With V trimmed by 5 bases and J by 5 bases, 6 bases remained unmatched. This CDR3 comprises 14 residues. In germline, CDR1 is SGHVS, CDR2 FNYEAQ. The sequence came from a human donor in good health (CMV status not recorded). Some clones in this sample may be carry-over from other donors' samples. The material sequenced was cultured CD8+ T cells from PBMCs, taken from culture after CMV antigen stimulation. This chain joins TRBV7-6 and TRBJ2-3; TRBD2 aligns across 8 bases. CDR3 DNA: TGTGCCAGCAGCGTTCGGGGGGGAGGAGATACGCAGTATTTT. It encodes CASSVRGGGDTQYF.